This T cell receptor (beta chain) was retrieved from a study of cytomegalovirus exposure and HLA in healthy donors. The PCR used 60 Vbeta and 13 Jbeta primers. Data came from immunoSEQ multiplex PCR; TCRdb stores just in-frame clones and leaves some out. Of over 150,000 clones listed, 65% to 85% are singletons. Sequenced material: PBMCs. This sequence originates from a woman aged 35 to 49 in good health and CMV-seropositive.

The CDR3 DNA is TGTGCCAGCAGCTTAAGATGGGCGGGAGGGCCCTCAGAGACCCAGTACTTC. Translating gives CASSLRWAGGPSETQYF. The J gene is TRBJ2-5, the V gene TRBV7-8; 9 nucleotides agree with TRBD2. Germline values: CDR1 SGHVS, CDR2 FQNEAQ. The CDR3 loop spans 17 amino acids. The J segment lost 4 bases and the V segment lost 2 bases, leaving 11 bases of the junction unmatched. Filled out from reference TRBV7-8 and TRBJ2-5, the complete variable domain reads GAGVSQSPRYKVAKRGQDVALRCDPISGHVSLFWYQQALGQGPEFLTYFQNEAQLDKSGLPSDRFFAERPEGSVSTLKIQRTQQEDSAVYLCASSLRWAGGPSETQYFGPGTRLLVL.